This TCR beta chain was sequenced for a study of T cells in Graves' hyperthyroidism and ophthalmopathy. This CDR3 has 10 residues. CDR1 and CDR2 from the germline V gene are KGHSH and LQKENI. V lost 6 bases to trimming and J lost 7 bases, with 7 bases between them. It was uncontrolled infection, other autoimmune disease, pregnancy or lactation that excluded patients. Researchers took RNA transcripts and amplified the TCR beta CDR3 regions from them. An initial round of RT-PCR targeting the TCR CDR3 relied on the HTBI primer set. TCRdb recomputed calls from the multiplex PCR reads with MiXCR, one row per CDR3 protein. This sample carries 250,000 to 300,000 distinct CDR3 sequences, roughly a fifth of them seen once, and the ten largest clones take approximately 35%.

Sequencing was performed on blood. The chain combines TRBV18 with TRBJ2-7; D gene ambiguous. This clonotype was obtained from a man aged 45-65 years with Graves' ophthalmopathy. CDR3 protein: CASSGEEQYF. CDR3 coding DNA: TGTGCCAGCTCTGGTGAGGAGCAGTACTTC.